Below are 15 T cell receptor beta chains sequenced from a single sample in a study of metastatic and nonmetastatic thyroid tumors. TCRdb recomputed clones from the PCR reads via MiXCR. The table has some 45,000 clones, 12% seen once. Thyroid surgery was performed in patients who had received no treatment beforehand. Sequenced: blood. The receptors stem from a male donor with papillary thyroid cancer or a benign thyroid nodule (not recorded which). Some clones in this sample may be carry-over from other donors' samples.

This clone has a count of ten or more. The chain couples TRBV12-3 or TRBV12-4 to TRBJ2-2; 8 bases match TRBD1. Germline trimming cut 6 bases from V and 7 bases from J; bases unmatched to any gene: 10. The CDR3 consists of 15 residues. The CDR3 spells CASSPDRVVVGELFF. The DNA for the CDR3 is TGTGCCAGCAGCCCGGACAGGGTGGTTGTCGGGGAGCTGTTTTTT.

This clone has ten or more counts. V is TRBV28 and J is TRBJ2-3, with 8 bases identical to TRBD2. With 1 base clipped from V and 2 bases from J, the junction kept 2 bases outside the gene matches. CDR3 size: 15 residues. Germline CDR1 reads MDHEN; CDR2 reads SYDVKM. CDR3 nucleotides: TGTGCCAGCAGTTTATTAGCGGGGACCACAGATACGCAGTATTTT. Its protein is CASSLLAGTTDTQYF. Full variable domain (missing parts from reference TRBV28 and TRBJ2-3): DVKVTQSSRYLVKRTGEKVFLECVQDMDHENMFWYRQDPGLGLRLIYFSYDVKMKEKGDIPEGYSVSREKKERFSLILESASTNQTSMYLCASSLLAGTTDTQYFGPGTRLTVL.

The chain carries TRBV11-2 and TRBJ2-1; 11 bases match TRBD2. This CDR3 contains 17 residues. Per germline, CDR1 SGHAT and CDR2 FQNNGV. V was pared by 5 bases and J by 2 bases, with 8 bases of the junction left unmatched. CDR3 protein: CASSPPGLAVPYNEQFF. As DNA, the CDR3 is TGTGCCAGCAGCCCCCCGGGACTAGCGGTGCCCTACAATGAGCAGTTCTTC.

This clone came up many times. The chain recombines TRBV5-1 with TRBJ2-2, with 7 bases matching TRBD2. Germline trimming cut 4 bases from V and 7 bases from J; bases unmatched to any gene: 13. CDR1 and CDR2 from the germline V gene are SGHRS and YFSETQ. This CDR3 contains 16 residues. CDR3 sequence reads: CASSPSGGGSIGELFF. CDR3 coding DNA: TGCGCCAGCAGCCCCTCGGGAGGCGGGAGTATCGGGGAGCTGTTTTTT.

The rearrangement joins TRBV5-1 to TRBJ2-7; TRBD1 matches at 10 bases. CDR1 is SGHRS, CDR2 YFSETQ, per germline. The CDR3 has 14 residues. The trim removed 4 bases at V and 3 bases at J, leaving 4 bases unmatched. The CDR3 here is CASSRGTGDYEQYF. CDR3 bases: TGCGCCAGCAGCCGAGGGACAGGGGACTACGAGCAGTACTTC. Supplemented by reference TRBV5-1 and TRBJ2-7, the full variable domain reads KAGVTQTPRYLIKTRGQQVTLSCSPISGHRSVSWYQQTPGQGLQFLFEYFSETQRNKGNFPGRFSGRQFSNSRSEMNVSTLELGDSALYLCASSRGTGDYEQYFGPGTRLTVT.

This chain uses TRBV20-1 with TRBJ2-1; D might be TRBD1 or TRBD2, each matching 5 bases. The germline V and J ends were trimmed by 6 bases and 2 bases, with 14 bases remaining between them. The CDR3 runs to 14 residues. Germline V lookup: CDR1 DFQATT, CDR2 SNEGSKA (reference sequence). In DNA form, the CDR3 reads TGCAGTGCCTTGAGAGGGGATACCTACAATGAGCAGTTCTTC. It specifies CSALRGDTYNEQFF.

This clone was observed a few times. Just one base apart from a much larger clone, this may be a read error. The CDR3 spells CASINVPGLLETQYF. CDR3 nucleotides: TGTGCCAGCATCAACGTACCGGGACTGCTAGAGACCCAGTACTTC. V gene TRBV28 combines with J gene TRBJ2-5, with D possibly being TRBD2 (6 bases). Trimming removed 7 bases at V and 4 bases at J, with 19 bases between. Germline-derived CDR1 and CDR2 are MDHEN and SYDVKM. This CDR3 is built from 15 residues.

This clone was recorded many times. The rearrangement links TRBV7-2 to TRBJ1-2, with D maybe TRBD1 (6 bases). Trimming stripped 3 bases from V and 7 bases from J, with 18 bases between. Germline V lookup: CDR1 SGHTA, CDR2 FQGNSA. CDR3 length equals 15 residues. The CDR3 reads CASSFPQTGPIGYTF. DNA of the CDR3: TGTGCCAGCAGCTTCCCCCAGACAGGACCTATTGGCTACACCTTC.

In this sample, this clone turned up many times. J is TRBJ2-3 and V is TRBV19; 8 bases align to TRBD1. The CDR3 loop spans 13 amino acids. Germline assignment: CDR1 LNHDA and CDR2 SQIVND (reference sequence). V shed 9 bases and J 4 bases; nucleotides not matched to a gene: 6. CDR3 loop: CASRGTGSDTQYF. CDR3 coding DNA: TGTGCCAGCCGAGGGACAGGCTCAGATACGCAGTATTTT.

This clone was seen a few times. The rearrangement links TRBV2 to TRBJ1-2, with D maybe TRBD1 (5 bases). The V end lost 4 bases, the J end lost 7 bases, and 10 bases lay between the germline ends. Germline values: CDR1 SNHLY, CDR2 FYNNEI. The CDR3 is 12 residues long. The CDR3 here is CASSVYRFGYTF. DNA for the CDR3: TGTGCCAGCAGTGTCTACAGGTTTGGCTACACCTTC.

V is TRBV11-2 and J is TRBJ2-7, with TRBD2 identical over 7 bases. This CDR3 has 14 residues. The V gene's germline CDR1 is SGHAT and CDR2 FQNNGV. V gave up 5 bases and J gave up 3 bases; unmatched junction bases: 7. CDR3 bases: TGTGCCAGCAGCCCGAGCTGGGGGGGCTACGAGCAGTACTTC. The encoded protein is CASSPSWGGYEQYF.

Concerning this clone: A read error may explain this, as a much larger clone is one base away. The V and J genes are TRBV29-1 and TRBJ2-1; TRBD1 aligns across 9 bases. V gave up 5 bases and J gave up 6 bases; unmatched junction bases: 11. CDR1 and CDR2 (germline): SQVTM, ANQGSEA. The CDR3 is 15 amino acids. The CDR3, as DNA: TGCAGCGTTCGGCCTGTGGGACAGGGTTTCAATGAGCAGTTCTTC. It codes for CSVRPVGQGFNEQFF.

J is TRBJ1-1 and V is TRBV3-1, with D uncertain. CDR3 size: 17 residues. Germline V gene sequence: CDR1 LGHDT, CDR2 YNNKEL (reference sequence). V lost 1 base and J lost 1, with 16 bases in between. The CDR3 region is CASSQVWGPRGNTEAFF. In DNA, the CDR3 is TGTGCCAGCAGCCAAGTATGGGGTCCGCGTGGGAACACTGAAGCTTTCTTT.

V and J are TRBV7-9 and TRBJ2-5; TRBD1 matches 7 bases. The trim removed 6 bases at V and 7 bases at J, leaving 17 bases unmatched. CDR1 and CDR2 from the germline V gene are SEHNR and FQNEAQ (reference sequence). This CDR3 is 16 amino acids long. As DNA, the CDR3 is TGTGCCAGCAGTTCCGGGACAGCGGCCCCCGGGCGGACCCAGTACTTC. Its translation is CASSSGTAAPGRTQYF.

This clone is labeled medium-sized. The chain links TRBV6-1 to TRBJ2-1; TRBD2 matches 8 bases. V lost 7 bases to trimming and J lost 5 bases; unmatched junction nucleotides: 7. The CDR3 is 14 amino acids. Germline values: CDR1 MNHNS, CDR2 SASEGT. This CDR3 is CASTRSLADNEQFF. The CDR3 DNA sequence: TGTGCCAGCACCAGGTCACTAGCGGACAATGAGCAGTTCTTC.